This is a list of T cell receptor beta chains from one sample in a study of identical twins. TCRdb fed the 5' RACE reads into MiXCR, producing one record per CDR3 protein. Of roughly 720,000 distinct CDR3 sequences listed, 18% are singletons. These data were likewise used in another study, on T cells expressing NK-cell markers.

Sequences were obtained from PBMCs. The source of these receptors is a woman younger than 30 in good health. The CDR3 runs from the conserved cysteine through the conserved F or W. D genes are given only for firm matches. Clone size is stated in some rows and not others, as once, few, many or a class when expanded.

clone_size d_call j_call v_call cdr3_nt cdr3_aa
few TRBD1 TRBJ2-5 TRBV5-6 TGTGCCAGCAGCGCCCGGGACAGGGCTGCACGAGAGACCCAGTACTTC CASSARDRAARETQYF
many . TRBJ1-1 TRBV12-3/TRBV12-4 TGTGCCAGCAGTTTACAAGAGACTGAAGCTTTCTTT CASSLQETEAFF
many . TRBJ2-1 TRBV10-3 TGTGCCATCAGTGCTTACAATGAGCAGTTCTTC CAISAYNEQFF
few . TRBJ2-1 TRBV20-1 TGCAGTGCTAGAGAGTCAGCGGGCCCCTCCTACAATGAGCAGTTCTTC CSARESAGPSYNEQFF
few . TRBJ2-1 TRBV12-3/TRBV12-4 TGTGCCAGCAGTTTACCCTCCGCTAGCTCTGGCCCATTCCAGTTCTTC CASSLPSASSGPFQFF
. . TRBJ2-1 TRBV29-1 TGCAGCGTTGAGGGTGTACAAAGGGGGAGGGTGGAGCAGTTCTTC CSVEGVQRGRVEQFF
. . TRBJ2-1 TRBV12-3/TRBV12-4 TGTGCCAGCAGTTTCGGGCGGAACTCCTACAATGAGCAGTTCTTC CASSFGRNSYNEQFF
. . TRBJ2-7 TRBV5-6 TGTGCCAGCCCCTCGGCCAGGGGCTGCGAGCAGTACTTC CASPSARGCEQYF
. . TRBJ1-2 TRBV7-9 TGTGCCAGCAGCCCGTTATCGGGGTCAGGCTACACCTTC CASSPLSGSGYTF
. . TRBJ2-7 TRBV9 TGTGCCAGCAGCGCCAACTTTGGGACCCGCGAGCAGTACTTC CASSANFGTREQYF
. . TRBJ1-1 TRBV6-2/TRBV6-3 TGTGCCAGCAGTTACTCCGGGTACGGTGAAGCTTTCTTT CASSYSGYGEAFF
few . TRBJ2-7 TRBV10-1 TGCGCCAGCAGTAGAACCCTGGCCTACGAGCAGTACTTC CASSRTLAYEQYF
. . TRBJ1-5 TRBV12-3/TRBV12-4 TGTGCCAGCAGTGATGACAGCGGTAGCAATCAGCCCCAGCATTTT CASSDDSGSNQPQHF
. TRBD2 TRBJ2-5 TRBV9 TGTGCCAGCAGCGCAAGGACTAGCGGGGGTGTAGAGACCCAGTACTTC CASSARTSGGVETQYF
few TRBD2 TRBJ2-1 TRBV11-1 TGTGCCAGCAGCTTGCTAGCGGGGGGGCAGGGGAGCTCCTACAATGAGCAGTTCTTC CASSLLAGGQGSSYNEQFF
. TRBD1 TRBJ2-7 TRBV4-2 TGTGCCAGCAGCCCCCCAGGGGGACAAAAATACGAGCAGTACTTC CASSPPGGQKYEQYF
. . TRBJ2-7 TRBV20-1 TGCAGTGCTAGAGACGCGACCTACGAGCAGTACTTC CSARDATYEQYF
. . TRBJ1-3 TRBV4-3 TGCGCCAGCAGCCAAGATAAGGGAGTCGGAAATACCATATATTTT CASSQDKGVGNTIYF
. . TRBJ1-1 TRBV6-5 TGTGCCAGCAGTTATATCGACAGGCGAGGGGGAGAAGCTTTCTTT CASSYIDRRGGEAFF
. . TRBJ1-1 TRBV5-1 TGCGCCAGCAGTAATAGGCTGAACACTGAAGCTTTCTTT CASSNRLNTEAFF
. . TRBJ1-1 TRBV6-1 TGTGCCAGCGGGGGATGGGACGGTAACACTGAAGCTTTCTTT CASGGWDGNTEAFF
few . TRBJ1-1 TRBV7-8 TGTGCCAGCAGCCACCCGGGAGGGATGGTGAACACTGAAGCTTTCTTT CASSHPGGMVNTEAFF
. TRBD2 TRBJ2-1 TRBV6-2/TRBV6-3 TGTGCCAGCGGCCTTAGCGGGAGGATGGATGAGCAGTTCTTC CASGLSGRMDEQFF
few . TRBJ2-7 TRBV7-6 TGTGCCAGCAGCTTACAACAGGGGGAGGGCGAGCAGTACTTC CASSLQQGEGEQYF
. TRBD2 TRBJ2-5 TRBV29-1 TGCAGCGTTAGTGGGGCGGGAGGGGATACCCAGTACTTC CSVSGAGGDTQYF
few . TRBJ2-1 TRBV7-9 TGTGCCAGCAGCTTACTCGGGGAGACCCGTAGGTTCTTC CASSLLGETRRFF
few TRBD1 TRBJ2-2 TRBV12-3/TRBV12-4 TGTGCCAGCAGTCCGGGGACAGGGCTTGGATTCGGGGAGCTGTTTTTT CASSPGTGLGFGELFF
. TRBD2 TRBJ2-1 TRBV5-5 TGTGCCAGCAGGTACAACGACGGGGGAGGGATCTTC CASRYNDGGGIF
. TRBD2 TRBJ2-7 TRBV5-6 TGTGCCAGCAGCAGGGAGGGCCACGAGCAGTACTTC CASSREGHEQYF
many TRBD2 TRBJ2-6 TRBV6-5 TGTGCCAGCAGTTACACTAGCGGGACTGGGGCCAACGTCCTGACTTTC CASSYTSGTGANVLTF
few TRBD2 TRBJ2-2 TRBV12-3/TRBV12-4 TGTGCCAGCAGTTCCGGGAGGACGGCCGGGGAGCTGTTTTTT CASSSGRTAGELFF
many TRBD2 TRBJ2-2 TRBV12-3/TRBV12-4 TGTGCCAGCAGTTTAATTTCTAGCGGGACCGGGGAGCTGTTTTTT CASSLISSGTGELFF
. . TRBJ2-1 TRBV7-9 TGTGCCAGCAGCTTAGAACGGATGGCGGAGCAGTTCTTC CASSLERMAEQFF
few . TRBJ2-1 TRBV18 TGTGCCAGCTCACCACCGGGGCGGACCCCCCCCTACAATGAGCAGTTCTTC CASSPPGRTPPYNEQFF
few . TRBJ2-1 TRBV6-2/TRBV6-3 TGTGCCTGCAGCCAGGCGGCGGGGAACAATGAGCAGTTCTTC CACSQAAGNNEQFF
few . TRBJ2-7 TRBV10-3 TGTGCCATCAGTGGCCGGGGGACAGCGGATACCTACGAGCAGTACTTC CAISGRGTADTYEQYF
. . TRBJ2-5 TRBV7-9 TGTGCCAGCAGCTTTTACGCCCCTGGGGAGACCCAGTACTTC CASSFYAPGETQYF
. . TRBJ2-5 TRBV19 TGTGCCAGTAGTATAAGGGGAACTAAAGAGACCCAGTACTTC CASSIRGTKETQYF
many . TRBJ2-2 TRBV12-3/TRBV12-4 TGTGCCAGCAGGACCTCCGCGAACACCGGGGAGCTGTTTTTT CASRTSANTGELFF
few . TRBJ2-1 TRBV5-1 TGCGCCAGCAGCTTGGTGGCGGAATTGACCTACAATGAGCAGTTCTTC CASSLVAELTYNEQFF
many . TRBJ2-1 TRBV12-3/TRBV12-4 TGTGCCAGCAGCTCCTATGGGGGGACAAGGTTGGGTGAGCAGTTCTTC CASSSYGGTRLGEQFF
. TRBD2 TRBJ2-1 TRBV24-1 TGTGCCACCAGTGATGTCCCCGGACTAGCGGGAGCCTCCAATGAGCAGTTCTTC CATSDVPGLAGASNEQFF
. . TRBJ2-7 TRBV7-6 TGTGCCAGCAGCTCTTTTACAGGGAGCAACGAGCAGTACTTC CASSSFTGSNEQYF
. TRBD1 TRBJ2-5 TRBV12-3/TRBV12-4 TGTGCCAGCACCCTTCAGGGGGAAGAGACCCAGTACTTC CASTLQGEETQYF
. . TRBJ1-1 TRBV10-3 TGTGCCATCAGTGCGGGCAGGTCGAGAACTGAAGCTTTCTTT CAISAGRSRTEAFF
. TRBD1 TRBJ2-3 TRBV20-1 TGCAGTGCTAGACCGTATCAAAAACAGGGGGCCTACACAGATACGCAGTATTTT CSARPYQKQGAYTDTQYF
. . TRBJ2-7 TRBV5-1 TGCGCCAGCAGCCCCGCCCTTACCAAAGCTTACGAGCAGTACTTC CASSPALTKAYEQYF
. TRBD2 TRBJ2-3 TRBV10-3 TGTGCCACCACAACCGCGACGCGGGGGAGCACAGATACGCAGTATTTT CATTTATRGSTDTQYF